This T cell receptor beta chain was documented in a study of cytomegalovirus exposure and HLA in healthy donors. Study-level information: In a previous analysis, 110 million or so unique TCR beta sequences were found from roughly 180 million T cells. Study-level findings and limits: Later analysis associated a missense DCLRE1C variant with TCR beta V- and J-gene trimming. An apparent linkage of common viral pathogens to several of the most significant clusters emerged in a later analysis.

To note about this clone: Its antigen is as yet unknown.

Trimming cost V 3 bases and J 3 bases, with 9 bases left between them. CDR3 length: 13 amino acids. The germline V gene encodes CDR1 SGHTA and CDR2 FQGNSA. It was with 60 Vbeta and 13 Jbeta primers that the PCR ran. TCRdb's table, derived via immunoSEQ multiplex PCR, lists solely in-frame clones and lacks some. The sample consists of under 200,000 clones, approximately 11% of them appearing once. Specimen: PBMCs. This receptor was taken from a man aged 45 to 65 in good health and CMV-seropositive. The rearrangement joins TRBV7-2 to TRBJ2-7; D is unresolved. CDR3 nucleotide sequence: TGTGCCAGCAGCTTGTCAATCGACTACGAGCAGTACGTC. This encodes CASSLSIDYEQYV.